This TCR beta chain was captured by sequencing in a study of blood T cell repertoires in COVID-19. Study in general: The samples span acute and convalescent COVID-19 from the United States, Italy and Spain. T cells, B-cell-depleted T cells, or PBMCs provided the cDNA or gDNA that served as material.

Seattle cases were enrolled at active infection and followed longitudinally. Germline assignment: CDR1 SGHRS and CDR2 YFSETQ. V gave up 5 bases and J gave up 1 base, with 13 bases separating them. CDR3 length: 14 residues. Authors' methods: For nucleated cells, counts were estimated from reference gene primer amplification. Only in-frame clones appear in the TCRdb table, and some are missing; sequencing was by immunoSEQ multiplex PCR. V and J calls and clone size are those listed in that table; D and trimming were worked out from the DNA. This table has a few hundred thousand clones, approximately 89% appearing once.

The sequence derives from a woman in her 70s with COVID-19, enrolled during active disease. The chain has TRBV5-1 and TRBJ2-7, with a tentative D call TRBD1 (5 bases). Sequenced sample: peripheral blood. In nucleotides, the CDR3 is TGCGCCAGCAGTTACTATGACAGTTCCTACGAGCAGTACTTC. Amino acids: CASSYYDSSYEQYF.